A single sample gave rise to the 21 T cell receptor beta chains below, sequenced in a study of T cells in localized non-small cell lung cancer. Clones were read by immunoSEQ multiplex PCR, and TCRdb kept only the in-frame ones, dropping some. The data show roughly 36,000 clones, roughly 77% seen once. The source was PBMCs, collected before any cancer treatment. These TCRs come from a woman between 40 and 69 years old with stage II squamous cell lung carcinoma.

The rearrangement joins TRBV5-1 to TRBJ2-1; D might be TRBD2 (6 bases). Trimming left V 2 bases short and J 0 bases short, with 9 bases between. Germline CDR1 SGHRS, CDR2 YFSETQ. This CDR3 contains 15 residues. The CDR3 nucleotides read TGCGCCAGCAGCTTTTTAGCGGACTCCTACAATGAGCAGTTCTTC. Amino acids: CASSFLADSYNEQFF.

This chain connects TRBV6-4 to TRBJ2-1, with no clear D. The CDR3 extends over 14 amino acids. V gave up 0 bases and J gave up 6 bases, with 9 bases separating them. Germline CDR1 is MRHNA and CDR2 is SNTAGT. Here the CDR3 reads CASSDSTQRNEQFF. DNA for the CDR3: TGTGCCAGCAGTGACTCCACCCAACGCAATGAGCAGTTCTTC.

There are a few counts of this clone. The chain links TRBV6-5 to TRBJ1-5; D is uncertain. Germline V gene sequence: CDR1 MNHEY, CDR2 SVGAGI. V was cut by 5 bases and J by 0 bases, with 5 bases left in between. CDR3 length equals 13 residues. The chain's CDR3 is CASSRVSNQPQHF. The CDR3, as DNA: TGTGCCAGCAGTAGGGTTAGCAATCAGCCCCAGCATTTT.

This rearrangement joins TRBV6-5 to TRBJ1-1; no reliable D call. Germline V lookup: CDR1 MNHEY, CDR2 SVGAGI. This CDR3 spans 14 amino acids. V dropped 0 bases and J dropped 3 bases, with 8 bases sitting between them. Here the CDR3 reads CASSYSIADTEAFF. The CDR3 DNA reads TGTGCCAGCAGTTACTCGATTGCGGACACTGAAGCTTTCTTT.

The chain recombines TRBV28 with TRBJ2-7, with D unresolved. Per germline, CDR1 MDHEN and CDR2 SYDVKM. Trimming took 5 bases from V and 3 from J, leaving 8 bases between them. This CDR3 has 12 residues. CDR3 DNA: TGTGCCAGCAGTCTTGAACTCTACGAGCAGTACTTC. This translates into CASSLELYEQYF.

As regards this clone: Other nucleotide sequences from this sample produce the same CDR3. This chain uses TRBV28 with TRBJ1-5, with D possibly matching TRBD1 (6 bases). The CDR3 extends over 14 amino acids. The germline V gene has CDR1 MDHEN and CDR2 SYDVKM. The V end lost 6 bases, the J end lost 6 bases, and 15 bases lay between the germline ends. The CDR3 spells CASSLAGGGQPQHF. DNA for the CDR3: TGTGCCAGCAGCCTTGCCGGGGGCGGTCAGCCCCAGCATTTT.

This chain links TRBV10-3 with TRBJ1-2, with 7 bases lining up with TRBD1. This CDR3 spans 14 amino acids. Germline CDR1 reads ENHRY; CDR2 reads SYGVKD. The V segment lost 6 bases and the J segment 2 bases; nucleotides outside the gene matches: 6. CDR3: CAIRGTVLNYGYTF. The CDR3 nucleotides read TGTGCCATCAGGGGGACAGTGCTGAACTATGGCTACACCTTC.

The V gene is TRBV6-5, the J gene TRBJ1-2; D possibly corresponds to TRBD1 (5 bases). The germline V gene encodes CDR1 MNHEY and CDR2 SVGAGI. The CDR3 sequence is 14 residues long. Trimming left V 2 bases short and J 2 bases short, with 9 bases between. CDR3 in amino acids: CASSYQQENYGYTF. In nucleotides, the CDR3 is TGTGCCAGCAGTTACCAACAGGAGAACTATGGCTACACCTTC.

The chain joins TRBV7-9 to TRBJ1-3; D gene ambiguous. Germline loops: CDR1 SEHNR, CDR2 FQNEAQ (reference sequence). This CDR3 spans 14 amino acids. Trimming took off 5 bases at V and 4 bases at J, with 12 bases between the two ends. In nucleotides, the CDR3 is TGTGCCAGCAGCCAAACGGAGGCGGGAAACACCATATATTTT. It codes for CASSQTEAGNTIYF.

V usage is TRBV15 and J usage is TRBJ2-3; TRBD1 aligns across 11 bases. The V segment lost 5 bases and the J segment 10 bases; nucleotides outside the gene matches: 8. This CDR3 has 14 residues. Germline assignment: CDR1 LNHNV and CDR2 YYDKDF (reference sequence). Here the CDR3 reads CATSLGQGARPQYF. In DNA, the CDR3 is TGTGCCACCAGCCTTGGACAGGGGGCGCGGCCGCAGTATTTT.

This clone has a single count. The chain has TRBV18 and TRBJ2-2, with D possibly TRBD1 on 6 matching bases. Germline lookup yields CDR1 KGHSH and CDR2 LQKENI. Between the trimmed V and J ends, which lost 10 bases and 0 bases, there was a span of 9 bases. The CDR3 runs to 13 residues. The DNA for the CDR3 is TGTGCCACCCGGACAGCGAACACCGGGGAGCTGTTTTTT. It translates to CATRTANTGELFF.

This chain connects TRBV28 to TRBJ2-5; TRBD1 aligns across 7 bases. The CDR3 covers 15 residues. V was pared by 2 bases and J by 4 bases, with 7 bases of the junction left unmatched. CDR1 and CDR2 (germline): MDHEN, SYDVKM. The CDR3 DNA reads TGTGCCAGCAGTTTAGGGACAGATGCCGCAGAGACCCAGTACTTC. Protein: CASSLGTDAAETQYF.

V usage is TRBV4-1 and J usage is TRBJ1-6; 7 positions match TRBD1. The trim removed 0 bases at V and 13 bases at J, leaving 3 bases unmatched. Germline lookup yields CDR1 MGHRA and CDR2 YSYEKL. CDR3 length: 13 residues. The CDR3 protein is CASSQDPDRPLHF. CDR3 DNA sequence: TGCGCCAGCAGCCAAGATCCGGACAGGCCCCTCCACTTT.

The rearrangement links TRBV21-1 to TRBJ2-7; the table gives TRBD2 as D, unverified against the DNA. TRBV21-1 is a pseudogene locus. The CDR3 extends over 15 amino acids. CDR3 sequence reads: CASSKVSGSSYEQYF. CDR3 nucleotides: TGTGCCAGCAGCAAAGTCAGCGGGAGCTCCTACGAGCAGTACTTC.

This chain uses TRBV19 with TRBJ1-1, with 7 bases aligning to TRBD1. J gave up 7 bases and V 5 bases, and 1 base lay outside the gene matches. The CDR3 extends over 11 amino acids. CDR1 LNHDA and CDR2 SQIVND come from the germline V gene (reference sequence). CDR3 in DNA: TGTGCCAGTAGTTGGACAGGTGAAGCTTTCTTT. This translates into CASSWTGEAFF. The full variable domain, completed using reference TRBV19 and TRBJ1-1, is DGGITQSPKYLFRKEGQNVTLSCEQNLNHDAMYWYRQDPGQGLRLIYYSQIVNDFQKGDIAEGYSVSREKKESFPLTVTSAQKNPTAFYLCASSWTGEAFFGQGTRLTVV.

This clone was seen only a few times. The J gene is TRBJ2-2, the V gene TRBV5-1, with TRBD1 matching 10 bases. Germline V lookup: CDR1 SGHRS, CDR2 YFSETQ. Losses at the gene ends were 6 bases for V and 6 bases for J; bases not matched to a gene: 5. This CDR3 region has 14 residues. The CDR3 DNA is TGCGCCAGCACCTGGACAGGGGGATCCGGGGAGCTGTTTTTT. This translates into CASTWTGGSGELFF.

The rearrangement uses TRBV19 and TRBJ2-2; D call uncertain. The V and J ends lost 3 bases and 3 bases respectively, with 11 bases between them. CDR1 and CDR2 from the germline V gene are LNHDA and SQIVND (reference sequence). This CDR3 has 15 amino acids. As DNA, the CDR3 is TGTGCCAGTAGTATGGACCAGATCGACACCGGGGAGCTGTTTTTT. This codes for CASSMDQIDTGELFF.

V and J are TRBV6-6 and TRBJ2-7; 7 bases map to TRBD1. Germline V gene lookup returns CDR1 MNHNY and CDR2 SVGAGI (reference sequence). The junction had 8 bases not matched to a gene; V was cut back by 4 bases and J by 2 bases. The CDR3 has 15 residues. In DNA form, the CDR3 reads TGTGCCAGCAGTTCCCCCGGGACAGTGACCTACGAGCAGTACTTC. Its protein product is CASSSPGTVTYEQYF.

The genes are TRBV7-8 and TRBJ2-5; D is uncertain. This CDR3 contains 12 residues. V lost 5 bases to trimming and J lost 2 bases, with 6 bases between them. CDR1 and CDR2 from the germline V gene are SGHVS and FQNEAQ. The CDR3 loop reads CASSLEQETQYF. As DNA, the CDR3 is TGTGCCAGCAGCCTTGAACAAGAGACCCAGTACTTC.

This chain joins TRBV11-2 and TRBJ1-1; no clear D. Germline V gives CDR1 SGHAT, CDR2 FQNNGV. The V end was cut by 4 bases, the J end by 3 bases, with 15 bases between. This CDR3 is built from 15 residues. CDR3 sequence (DNA): TGTGCCAGCAGCTCGCAATGGGGAGGAGACACTGAAGCTTTCTTT. Its protein product is CASSSQWGGDTEAFF.

The chain carries TRBV10-2 and TRBJ2-1; maybe TRBD1 (6 bases). The length of the CDR3 is 14 residues. CDR1 is WSHSY, CDR2 SAAADI, per germline. Trimming took off 5 bases at V and 4 bases at J, with 12 bases between the two ends. CDR3 DNA: TGCGCCAGCAGTATTGGGGGCTCGTACAATGAGCAGTTCTTC. Translated, it gives CASSIGGSYNEQFF.